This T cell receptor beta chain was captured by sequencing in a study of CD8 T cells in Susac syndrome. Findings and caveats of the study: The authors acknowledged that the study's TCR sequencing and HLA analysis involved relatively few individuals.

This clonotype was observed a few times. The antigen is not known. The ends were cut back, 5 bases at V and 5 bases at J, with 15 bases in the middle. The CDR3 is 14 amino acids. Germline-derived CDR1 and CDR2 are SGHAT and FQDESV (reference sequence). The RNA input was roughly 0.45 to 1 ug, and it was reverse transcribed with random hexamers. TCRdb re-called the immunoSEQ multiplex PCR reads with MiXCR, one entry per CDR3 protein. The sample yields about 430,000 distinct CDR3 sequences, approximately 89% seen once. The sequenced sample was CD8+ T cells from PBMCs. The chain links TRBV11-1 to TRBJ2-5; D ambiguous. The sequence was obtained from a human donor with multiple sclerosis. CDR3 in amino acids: CASSNPPGGETQYF. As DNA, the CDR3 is TGTGCCAGCAGCAACCCTCCGGGTGGCGAGACCCAGTACTTC. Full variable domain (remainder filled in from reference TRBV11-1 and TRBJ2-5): EAEVAQSPRYKITEKSQAVAFWCDPISGHATLYWYRQILGQGPELLVQFQDESVVDDSQLPKDRFSAERLKGVDSTLKIQPAELGDSAMYLCASSNPPGGETQYFGPGTRLLVL.